These T cell receptor beta chains were read from a single sample in a study of brain T cells in children with intractable seizures. TCRdb keeps only in-frame clones here, not all; method: immunoSEQ multiplex PCR. This table has roughly 80,000 clones, around 91% appearing once. Sequenced here: peripheral blood, sampled at surgery. The origin of the receptors is a girl aged 2 to 9 with Rasmussen encephalitis and intractable seizures. Both conserved end residues are part of each CDR3. The order of the fields is J gene, D gene, clone size, CDR3 length, V gene, CDR3 DNA, CDR3 protein. D genes are given only for firm matches. The size field is filled for only some rows; it gives once, few, many or a size class.

>TRBJ1-1|-|-|11|TRBV29-1
TGCAGCGTGCTAAGAGGCACTGAAGCTTTCTTT
CSVLRGTEAFF
>TRBJ2-3|-|-|14|TRBV7-2
TGTGCCAGCAGCTTAGGATTAGTTACAGATACGCAGTATTTT
CASSLGLVTDTQYF
>TRBJ2-4|-|-|12|TRBV28
TGTGCCAGCCGAGGTCAGCGACCGATTCAGTACTTC
CASRGQRPIQYF
>TRBJ2-7|TRBD2|large|15|TRBV28
TGTGCCAGCAGTTTAGGACTAGCGGAGGCCTACGAGCAGTACTTC
CASSLGLAEAYEQYF
>TRBJ2-1|TRBD2|few|16|TRBV6-5
TGTGCCAGCAGTTTCCCGGGCGGGGGGGCCTCGAATGAGCAGTTCTTC
CASSFPGGGASNEQFF
>TRBJ1-1|-|-|11|TRBV20-1
TGCAGTGCTAGTAAGAACACTGAAGCTTTCTTT
CSASKNTEAFF
>TRBJ2-7|-|-|15|TRBV11-2
TGTGCCAGCAGCACTTCGGGCGGTCCTACCTACGAGCAGTACTTC
CASSTSGGPTYEQYF
>TRBJ1-6|-|once|17|TRBV5-1
TGCGCCAGCAGCTTGGCCGGACCGAGCTCCTATAATTCACCCCTCCACTTT
CASSLAGPSSYNSPLHF
>TRBJ2-3|-|-|15|TRBV30
TGTGCCGGGGGGATGAGGACTCAGGCCAAAGATACGCAGTATTTT
CAGGMRTQAKDTQYF
>TRBJ2-3|-|-|16|TRBV28
TGTGCCAGCAGTGCCCCTGGGGGGGGCGGTGCAGATACGCAGTATTTT
CASSAPGGGGADTQYF
>TRBJ1-1|TRBD1|few|12|TRBV29-1
TGCAGCGCTCGACAGGGGGACACTGAAGCTTTCTTT
CSARQGDTEAFF
>TRBJ1-1|-|-|14|TRBV2
TGTGCCAGCAGTGGAAGGGATTTGAACACTGAAGCTTTCTTT
CASSGRDLNTEAFF
>TRBJ2-5|-|-|13|TRBV11-2
TGTGCCAGCAGCTTAAAAGGGGATGGGACCCAGTACTTC
CASSLKGDGTQYF
>TRBJ2-3|-|-|18|TRBV5-5
TGTGCCAGCAGCTCGCCAAGCCAGGGGAGGGTTAGCACAGATACGCAGTATTTT
CASSSPSQGRVSTDTQYF
>TRBJ2-2|-|-|14|TRBV5-6
TGTGCCAGCAGCTTTGACCGTAACACCGGGGAGCTGTTTTTT
CASSFDRNTGELFF
>TRBJ2-1|-|-|16|TRBV7-2
TGTGCCAGCAGCTACCCCTGGGCCCAAGGGGACAATGAGCAGTTCTTC
CASSYPWAQGDNEQFF
>TRBJ1-1|-|-|14|TRBV5-1
TGCGCCAGCAGCACAGGGACAATTAACACTGAAGCTTTCTTT
CASSTGTINTEAFF
>TRBJ1-5|-|-|14|TRBV19
TGTGCCAGTACCACTGGGGGGGTTGGACAGCCCCAGCATTTT
CASTTGGVGQPQHF
>TRBJ2-7|-|-|12|TRBV28
TGTGCCAGCAGCCTTATTCGGGGCGAGCAGTACTTC
CASSLIRGEQYF
>TRBJ2-5|TRBD1|-|16|TRBV27
TGTGCCAGCAGCGACCCCTGGGACAGCATCGAAGAGACCCAGTACTTC
CASSDPWDSIEETQYF
>TRBJ2-1|TRBD1|-|17|TRBV6-1
TGTGCCAGCAGTGAAGAGGGACAGGGGTTCATCTACAATGAGCAGTTCTTC
CASSEEGQGFIYNEQFF
>TRBJ2-7|-|-|13|TRBV27
TGTGCCAGTGGGTCGTCCAGGGCCTACGAGCAGTACTTC
CASGSSRAYEQYF
>TRBJ2-7|TRBD1|-|12|TRBV2
TGTGCCACCCGGACAGGCCCCTACGAGCAGTACTTC
CATRTGPYEQYF
>TRBJ1-6|-|few|18|TRBV7-2
TGTGCCAGCAGCTTAGAGGCGTCAGGGGCCCTCACAAATTCACCCCTCCACTTT
CASSLEASGALTNSPLHF
>TRBJ2-3|-|-|15|TRBV9
TGTGCCAGCAACCTAGGACCCAGCTACACAGATACGCAGTATTTT
CASNLGPSYTDTQYF
>TRBJ2-1|-|-|12|TRBV28
TGTGCCAGCAGTCTACAGTACAATGAGCAGTTCTTC
CASSLQYNEQFF
>TRBJ2-3|TRBD2|-|14|TRBV6-1
TGTGCCAGCAGTGATCCCAGCGGGGGGGATACGCAGTATTTT
CASSDPSGGDTQYF
>TRBJ2-1|TRBD1|-|17|TRBV29-1
TGCAGCGTTGGGGGGACAGGGTCTGATTCCTTTTACAATGAGCAGTTCTTC
CSVGGTGSDSFYNEQFF
>TRBJ1-4|-|-|14|TRBV19
TGTGCCAGTAGTATAGCCAGGATGAATGAAAAACTGTTTTTT
CASSIARMNEKLFF
>TRBJ2-6|TRBD2|-|17|TRBV28
TGTGCCAGCACCCTTGTGGGGGGGAACTCTGGGGCCAACGTCCTGACTTTC
CASTLVGGNSGANVLTF
>TRBJ1-2|TRBD1|few|16|TRBV30
TGTGCCTGGAGCCCCGACAGGGGAACTCACTACTATGGCTACACCTTC
CAWSPDRGTHYYGYTF
>TRBJ2-7|-|many|16|TRBV30
TGTGCCTGGAGTGACGTCGGGGCATGGGGAACCTACGAGCAGTACTTC
CAWSDVGAWGTYEQYF
>TRBJ1-5|TRBD1|-|15|TRBV27
TGTGCCAGCAGTTTAGTGACAGGGCTCCATCAGCCCCAGCATTTT
CASSLVTGLHQPQHF
>TRBJ2-1|TRBD2|-|14|TRBV30
TGTGCCTGGAATAGCGGGAGAGGTGACAATGAGCAGTTCTTC
CAWNSGRGDNEQFF
>TRBJ2-7|-|-|12|TRBV2
TGTGCCAGCAGTGTTACCCTATACGAGCAGTACTTC
CASSVTLYEQYF
>TRBJ2-5|-|-|18|TRBV2
TGTGCCAGCAGTGAAACCCACCCCTCGCAGGCTCAAGAGGAGACCCAGTACTTC
CASSETHPSQAQEETQYF
>TRBJ2-7|-|-|18|TRBV3-1/TRBV3-2
TGTGCCAGCAGCCAAGTCCCTTTAGCCCGGGCGTGGGCCTACGAGCAGTACTTC
CASSQVPLARAWAYEQYF
>TRBJ2-1|-|-|15|TRBV2
TGTGCCAGCAGTGATCCAGCGGATACCTACAATGAGCAGTTCTTC
CASSDPADTYNEQFF
>TRBJ1-4|-|-|16|TRBV7-9
TGTGCCAGCAGCTTAGTAGTGACAGCATATAATGAAAAACTGTTTTTT
CASSLVVTAYNEKLFF
>TRBJ2-1|-|-|15|TRBV3-1/TRBV3-2
TGTGCCAGCAGCCAAGAGTGGCGGATGAACAATGAGCAGTTCTTC
CASSQEWRMNNEQFF
>TRBJ1-1|-|-|15|TRBV2
TGTGCCAGCAGCCCAGGTGTACAGTCGAACACTGAAGCTTTCTTT
CASSPGVQSNTEAFF
>TRBJ1-4|-|-|17|TRBV7-8
TGTGCCAGCAGCTTAGTGGGGTCGCCTCTAACTAATGAAAAACTGTTTTTT
CASSLVGSPLTNEKLFF
>TRBJ2-7|-|once|15|TRBV5-4
TGTGCCAGCAGCCTAGGACGACTTCAGTCCTACGAGCAGTACTTC
CASSLGRLQSYEQYF
>TRBJ2-1|TRBD2|-|15|TRBV5-1
TGCGCCAGCAGCGGAAGGACTAGCAACTACAATGAGCAGTTCTTC
CASSGRTSNYNEQFF
>TRBJ2-7|-|-|14|TRBV9
TGTGCCAGCAGCGTAGGAAGTGACCCCTGGGAGCAGTACTTC
CASSVGSDPWEQYF
>TRBJ2-7|TRBD1|-|16|TRBV2
TGTGCCAGCAGTTTCGGGACAGGGGAGAATACCTACGAGCAGTACTTC
CASSFGTGENTYEQYF
>TRBJ1-2|TRBD1|-|15|TRBV24-1
TGTGCCACCAGTGATCCTCTGACAGGGAACTATGGCTACACCTTC
CATSDPLTGNYGYTF
>TRBJ2-1|TRBD2|-|15|TRBV27
TGTGCCAGCAGTTTAGTCGGGGGGGCCTGGGATGAGCAGTTCTTC
CASSLVGGAWDEQFF
>TRBJ2-7|-|once|15|TRBV2
TGTGCCAGCAGTGAGTGGGGTTTCGCCTATAGCTTTGAGTACTTC
CASSEWGFAYSFEYF
>TRBJ2-1|TRBD2|-|15|TRBV6-2/TRBV6-3
TGTGCCAGCAGTAAGATAGCGGGAGTGGGGAATGAGCAGTTCTTC
CASSKIAGVGNEQFF
>TRBJ1-5|-|-|12|TRBV11-2
TGTGCCAGCAGCTTAGTGGATCAGCCCCAGCATTTT
CASSLVDQPQHF
>TRBJ2-1|-|-|14|TRBV5-5
TGTGCCAGCAGCTTGTATGCTACGGGCAATGAGCAGTTCTTC
CASSLYATGNEQFF
>TRBJ1-2|TRBD1|once|11|TRBV28
TGTGCCAGCGGACAGGGGTATGGCTACACCTTC
CASGQGYGYTF
>TRBJ1-3|-|-|12|TRBV7-3
TGTGCCAGCAGCAATACTGGAAACACCATATATTTT
CASSNTGNTIYF
>TRBJ1-2|-|once|14|TRBV24-1
TGTGCCACCAGTGACCCCGGGCCTAACTATGGCTACACCTTC
CATSDPGPNYGYTF